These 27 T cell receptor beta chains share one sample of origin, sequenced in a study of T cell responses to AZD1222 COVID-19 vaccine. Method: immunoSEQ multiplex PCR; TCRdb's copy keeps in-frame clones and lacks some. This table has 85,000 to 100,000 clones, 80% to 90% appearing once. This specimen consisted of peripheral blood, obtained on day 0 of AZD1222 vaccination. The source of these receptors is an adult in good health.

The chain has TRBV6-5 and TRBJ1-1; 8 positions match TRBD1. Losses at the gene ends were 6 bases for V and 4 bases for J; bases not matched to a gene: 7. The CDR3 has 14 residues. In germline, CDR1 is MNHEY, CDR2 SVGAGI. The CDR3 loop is CASRMQGAGTEAFF. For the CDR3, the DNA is TGTGCCAGCAGGATGCAGGGGGCTGGCACTGAAGCTTTCTTT.

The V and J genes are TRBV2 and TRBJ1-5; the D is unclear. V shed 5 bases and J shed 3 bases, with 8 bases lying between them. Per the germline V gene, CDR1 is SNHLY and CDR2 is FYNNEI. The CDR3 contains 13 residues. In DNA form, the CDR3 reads TGTGCCAGCAGTCCACAGCCCAATCAGCCCCAGCATTTT. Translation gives CASSPQPNQPQHF.

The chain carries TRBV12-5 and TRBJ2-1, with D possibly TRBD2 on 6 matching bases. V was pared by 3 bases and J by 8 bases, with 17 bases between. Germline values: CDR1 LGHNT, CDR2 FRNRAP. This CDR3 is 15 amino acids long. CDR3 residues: CASGFPRAGFYEQFF. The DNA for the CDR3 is TGTGCTAGTGGTTTTCCCCGGGCGGGATTTTATGAGCAGTTCTTC. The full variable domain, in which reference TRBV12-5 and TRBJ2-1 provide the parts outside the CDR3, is DARVTQTPRHKVTEMGQEVTMRCQPILGHNTVFWYRQTMMQGLELLAYFRNRAPLDDSGMPKDRFSAEMPDATLATLKIQPSEPRDSAVYFCASGFPRAGFYEQFFGPGTRLTVL.

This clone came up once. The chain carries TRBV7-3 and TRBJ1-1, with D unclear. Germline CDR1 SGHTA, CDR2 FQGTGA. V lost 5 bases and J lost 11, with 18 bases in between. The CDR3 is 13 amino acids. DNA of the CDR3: TGTGCCAGCAGCACAACGCCGGGGATGATTGCTTTCTTT. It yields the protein CASSTTPGMIAFF.

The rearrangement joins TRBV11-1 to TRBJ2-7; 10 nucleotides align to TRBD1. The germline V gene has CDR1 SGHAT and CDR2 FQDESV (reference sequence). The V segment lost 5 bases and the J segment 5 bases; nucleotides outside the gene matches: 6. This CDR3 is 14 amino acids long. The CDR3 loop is CASSIGTGDHEQYF. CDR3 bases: TGTGCCAGCAGCATAGGGACAGGGGACCACGAGCAGTACTTC.

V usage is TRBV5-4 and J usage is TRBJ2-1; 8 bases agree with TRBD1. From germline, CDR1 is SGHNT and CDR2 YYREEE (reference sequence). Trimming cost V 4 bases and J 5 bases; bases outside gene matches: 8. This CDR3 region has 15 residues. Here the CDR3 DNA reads TGTGCCAGCAGCCGGGGACAGGTTGTGGACAATGAGCAGTTCTTC. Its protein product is CASSRGQVVDNEQFF.

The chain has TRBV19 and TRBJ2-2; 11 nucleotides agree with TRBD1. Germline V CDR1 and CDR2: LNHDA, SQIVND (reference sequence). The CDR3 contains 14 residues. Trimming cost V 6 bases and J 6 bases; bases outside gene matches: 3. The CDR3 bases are TGTGCCAGTAGCACGGGACAGGGGGCCGGGGAGCTGTTTTTT. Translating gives CASSTGQGAGELFF.

CDR3 amino acids: CASSAGVNYGYTF. The CDR3 bases are TGTGCCAGCAGCGCAGGAGTTAACTATGGCTACACCTTC. The chain has TRBV14 and TRBJ1-2; D unclear. In germline, CDR1 is SGHDN, CDR2 FVKESK. V was trimmed by 5 bases and J by 1 base, leaving 8 bases between them. CDR3 length equals 13 residues.

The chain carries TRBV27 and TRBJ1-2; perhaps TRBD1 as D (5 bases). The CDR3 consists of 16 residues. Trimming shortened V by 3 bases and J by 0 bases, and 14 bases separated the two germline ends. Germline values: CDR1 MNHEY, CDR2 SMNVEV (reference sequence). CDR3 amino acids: CASSFLPLTANYGYTF. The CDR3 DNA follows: TGTGCCAGCAGTTTTCTACCCCTGACAGCTAACTATGGCTACACCTTC.

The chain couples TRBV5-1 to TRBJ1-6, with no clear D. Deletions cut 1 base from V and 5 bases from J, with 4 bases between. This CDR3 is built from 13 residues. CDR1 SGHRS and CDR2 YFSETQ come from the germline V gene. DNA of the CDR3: TGCGCCAGCAGCTTGCAGGATAATTCACCCCTCCACTTT. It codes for CASSLQDNSPLHF.

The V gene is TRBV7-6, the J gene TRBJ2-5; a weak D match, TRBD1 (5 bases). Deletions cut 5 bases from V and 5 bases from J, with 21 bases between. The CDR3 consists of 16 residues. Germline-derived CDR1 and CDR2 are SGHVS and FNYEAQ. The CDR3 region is CASSPLPDSPRETQYF. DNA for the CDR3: TGTGCCAGCAGCCCGCTCCCAGACAGCCCACGCGAGACCCAGTACTTC.

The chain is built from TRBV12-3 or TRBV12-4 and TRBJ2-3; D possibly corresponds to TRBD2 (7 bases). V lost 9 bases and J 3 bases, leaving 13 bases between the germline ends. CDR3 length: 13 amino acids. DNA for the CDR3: TGTGCCAGTGGGAGGGGGGCAACAGATACGCAGTATTTT. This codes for CASGRGATDTQYF.

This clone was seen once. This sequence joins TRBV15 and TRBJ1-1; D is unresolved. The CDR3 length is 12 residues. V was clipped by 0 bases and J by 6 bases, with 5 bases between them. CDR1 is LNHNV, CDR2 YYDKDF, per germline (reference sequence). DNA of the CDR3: TGTGCCACCAGCAGAGATTCACCTGAAGCTTTCTTT. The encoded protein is CATSRDSPEAFF.

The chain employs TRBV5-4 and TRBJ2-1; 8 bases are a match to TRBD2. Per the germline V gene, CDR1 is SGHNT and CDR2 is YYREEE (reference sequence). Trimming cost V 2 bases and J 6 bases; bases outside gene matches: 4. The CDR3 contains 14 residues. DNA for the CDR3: TGTGCCAGCAGCTTCTCAGCGGGAGCCAATGAGCAGTTCTTC. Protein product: CASSFSAGANEQFF. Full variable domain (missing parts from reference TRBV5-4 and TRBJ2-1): ETGVTQSPTHLIKTRGQQVTLRCSSQSGHNTVSWYQQALGQGPQFIFQYYREEENGRGNFPPRFSGLQFPNYSSELNVNALELDDSALYLCASSFSAGANEQFFGPGTRLTVL.

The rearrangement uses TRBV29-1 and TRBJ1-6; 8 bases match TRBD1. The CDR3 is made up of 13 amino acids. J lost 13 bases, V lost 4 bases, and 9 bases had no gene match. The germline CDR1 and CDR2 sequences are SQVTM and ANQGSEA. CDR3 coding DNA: TGCAGCGTTGCCGGACAGGGAGGAACGCCCCTCCACTTT. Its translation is CSVAGQGGTPLHF. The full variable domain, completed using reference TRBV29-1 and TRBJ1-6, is SAVISQKPSRDICQRGTSLTIQCQVDSQVTMMFWYRQQPGQSLTLIATANQGSEATYESGFVIDKFPISRPNLTFSTLTVSNMSPEDSSIYLCSVAGQGGTPLHFGNGTRLTVT.

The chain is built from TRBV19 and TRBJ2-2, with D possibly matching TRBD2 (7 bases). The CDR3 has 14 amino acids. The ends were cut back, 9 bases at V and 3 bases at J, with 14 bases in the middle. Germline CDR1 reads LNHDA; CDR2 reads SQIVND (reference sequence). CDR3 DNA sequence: TGTGCCAGCCTCCGGGGGGCTGACACCGGGGAGCTGTTTTTT. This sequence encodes CASLRGADTGELFF.

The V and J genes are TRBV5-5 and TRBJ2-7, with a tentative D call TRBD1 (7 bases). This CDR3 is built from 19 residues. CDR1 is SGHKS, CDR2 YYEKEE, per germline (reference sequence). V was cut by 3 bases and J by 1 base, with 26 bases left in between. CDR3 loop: CASSSTGVNVVAASYEQYF. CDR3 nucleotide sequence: TGTGCCAGCAGCTCTACAGGGGTCAATGTGGTAGCGGCGTCCTACGAGCAGTACTTC.

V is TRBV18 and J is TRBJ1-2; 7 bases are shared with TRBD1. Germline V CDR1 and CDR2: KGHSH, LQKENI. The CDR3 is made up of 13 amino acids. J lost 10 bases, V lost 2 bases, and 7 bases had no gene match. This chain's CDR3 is CASSPTTGVDYTF. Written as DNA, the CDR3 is TGTGCCAGCTCACCAACTACAGGGGTGGACTACACCTTC.

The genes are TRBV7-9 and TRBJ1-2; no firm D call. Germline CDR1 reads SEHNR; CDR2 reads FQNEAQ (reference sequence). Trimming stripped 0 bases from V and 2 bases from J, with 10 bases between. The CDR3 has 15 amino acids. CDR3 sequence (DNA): TGTGCCAGCAGCTTAGCCCAGAATGCCAACTATGGCTACACCTTC. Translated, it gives CASSLAQNANYGYTF. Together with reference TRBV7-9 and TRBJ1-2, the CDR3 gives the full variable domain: DTGVSQNPRHKITKRGQNVTFRCDPISEHNRLYWYRQTLGQGPEFLTYFQNEAQLEKSRLLSDRFSAERPKGSFSTLEIQRTEQGDSAMYLCASSLAQNANYGYTFGSGTRLTVV.

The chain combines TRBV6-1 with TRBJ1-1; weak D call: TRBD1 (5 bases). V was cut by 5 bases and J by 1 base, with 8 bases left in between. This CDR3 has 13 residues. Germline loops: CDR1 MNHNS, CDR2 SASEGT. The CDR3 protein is CASSFQGNTEAFF. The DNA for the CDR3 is TGTGCCAGCAGTTTTCAGGGGAACACTGAAGCTTTCTTT.

As DNA, the CDR3 is TGCAGCGTTGAGGCGGGAGGACACAATGAGCAGTTCTTC. This gives the protein CSVEAGGHNEQFF. This sequence joins TRBV29-1 and TRBJ2-1, with TRBD2 identical over 8 bases. This CDR3 spans 13 amino acids. V gave up 3 bases and J gave up 5 bases; unmatched junction bases: 3. CDR1 and CDR2 from the germline V gene are SQVTM and ANQGSEA.

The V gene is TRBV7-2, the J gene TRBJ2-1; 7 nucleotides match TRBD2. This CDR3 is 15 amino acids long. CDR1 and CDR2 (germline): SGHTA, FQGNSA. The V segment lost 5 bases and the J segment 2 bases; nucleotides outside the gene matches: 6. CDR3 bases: TGTGCCAGCAGCCCAGGGAGGGTGCCCTACAATGAGCAGTTCTTC. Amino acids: CASSPGRVPYNEQFF.

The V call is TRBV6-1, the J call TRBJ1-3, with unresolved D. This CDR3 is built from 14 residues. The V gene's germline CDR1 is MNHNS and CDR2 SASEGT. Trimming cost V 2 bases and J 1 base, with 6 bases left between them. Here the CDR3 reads CASSEYISGNTIYF. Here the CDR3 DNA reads TGTGCCAGCAGTGAATATATTTCTGGAAACACCATATATTTT.

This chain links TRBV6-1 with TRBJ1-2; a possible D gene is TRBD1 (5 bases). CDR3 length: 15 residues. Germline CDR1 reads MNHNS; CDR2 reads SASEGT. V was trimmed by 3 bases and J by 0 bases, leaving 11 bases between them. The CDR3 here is CASSDLGRPNYGYTF. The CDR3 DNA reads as TGTGCCAGCAGTGACCTGGGACGGCCTAACTATGGCTACACCTTC.

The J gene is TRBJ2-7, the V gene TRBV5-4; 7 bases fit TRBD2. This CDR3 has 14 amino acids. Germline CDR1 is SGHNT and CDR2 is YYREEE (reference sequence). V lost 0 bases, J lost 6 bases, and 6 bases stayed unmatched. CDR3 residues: CASSLGGLVIEQYF. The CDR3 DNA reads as TGTGCCAGCAGCTTGGGTGGACTAGTAATCGAGCAGTACTTC. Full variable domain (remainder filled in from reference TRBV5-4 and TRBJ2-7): ETGVTQSPTHLIKTRGQQVTLRCSSQSGHNTVSWYQQALGQGPQFIFQYYREEENGRGNFPPRFSGLQFPNYSSELNVNALELDDSALYLCASSLGGLVIEQYFGPGTRLTVT.

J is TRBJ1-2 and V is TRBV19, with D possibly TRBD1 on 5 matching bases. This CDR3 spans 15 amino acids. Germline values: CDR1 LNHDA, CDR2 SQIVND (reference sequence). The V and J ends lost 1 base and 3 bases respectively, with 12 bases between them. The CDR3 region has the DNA TGTGCCAGTAGTATAGCCACAGGTGCCCACTATGGCTACACCTTC. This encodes CASSIATGAHYGYTF.

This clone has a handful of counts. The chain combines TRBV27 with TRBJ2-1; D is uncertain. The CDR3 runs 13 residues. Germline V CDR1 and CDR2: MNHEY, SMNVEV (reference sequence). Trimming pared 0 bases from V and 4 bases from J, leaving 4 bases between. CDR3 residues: CASSLSAYNEQFF. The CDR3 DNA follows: TGTGCCAGCAGTTTATCGGCGTACAATGAGCAGTTCTTC.